The 30 T cell receptor beta chains presented below share a single source sample, sequenced in a study of cytomegalovirus exposure and HLA in healthy donors. The study ran its PCR with 60 Vbeta and 13 Jbeta primers. Here immunoSEQ multiplex PCR was the method, and the copy in TCRdb shows in-frame clones only, minus some. The data contain some 170,000 clones, roughly 80% of them singletons. The sequencing input was PBMCs. Receptors originate from a female donor in good health and CMV-seronegative.

V gene TRBV19 combines with J gene TRBJ1-1; unclear D gene. The CDR3 runs 14 residues. Trimming stripped 5 bases from V and 4 bases from J, with 14 bases between. Germline assignment: CDR1 LNHDA and CDR2 SQIVND (reference sequence). CDR3: CASSRHQVGTEAFF. Written as DNA, the CDR3 is TGTGCCAGTAGTCGCCATCAGGTAGGCACTGAAGCTTTCTTT.

This clone occurred a few times. The rearrangement links TRBV2 to TRBJ2-1, with D perhaps matching TRBD2 (5 bases). The V end lost 0 bases, the J end lost 5 bases, and 17 bases lay between the germline ends. Germline CDR1 and CDR2: SNHLY and FYNNEI. The CDR3 has 17 amino acids. DNA of the CDR3: TGTGCCAGCAGTGAAGCATTAAGGTGGGAGTATCACAATGAGCAGTTCTTC. It is translated as CASSEALRWEYHNEQFF.

The chain employs TRBV5-1 and TRBJ1-5; TRBD1 matches at 7 bases. The CDR3 covers 14 residues. V lost 2 bases and J lost 7; bases outside the gene matches: 6. The V gene's germline CDR1 is SGHRS and CDR2 YFSETQ. This CDR3 is CASSLNTGEQPQHF. CDR3 bases: TGCGCCAGCAGCTTAAACACAGGGGAGCAGCCCCAGCATTTT. The full variable domain, with the rest looked up from reference TRBV5-1 and TRBJ1-5, is KAGVTQTPRYLIKTRGQQVTLSCSPISGHRSVSWYQQTPGQGLQFLFEYFSETQRNKGNFPGRFSGRQFSNSRSEMNVSTLELGDSALYLCASSLNTGEQPQHFGDGTRLSIL.

The J gene is TRBJ2-3, the V gene TRBV19, with TRBD1 as a possible D gene (6 bases). The germline CDR1 and CDR2 sequences are LNHDA and SQIVND (reference sequence). The CDR3 covers 15 residues. Trimming cost V 1 base and J 2 bases, with 10 bases left between them. CDR3 DNA sequence: TGTGCCAGTAGTATAGGACAGGCCTCCACAGATACGCAGTATTTT. Translation gives CASSIGQASTDTQYF.

The chain combines TRBV28 with TRBJ2-1; D might be TRBD2 (6 bases). Trimming removed 5 bases from V and 10 bases from J, with 18 bases in between. CDR3 length: 14 residues. The germline CDR1 and CDR2 sequences are MDHEN and SYDVKM. The chain's CDR3 is CASSQRTTRWEQFF. In DNA, the CDR3 is TGTGCCAGCAGTCAGAGGACTACCCGCTGGGAGCAGTTCTTC. Full variable domain (missing parts from reference TRBV28 and TRBJ2-1): DVKVTQSSRYLVKRTGEKVFLECVQDMDHENMFWYRQDPGLGLRLIYFSYDVKMKEKGDIPEGYSVSREKKERFSLILESASTNQTSMYLCASSQRTTRWEQFFGPGTRLTVL.

The V call is TRBV5-4, the J call TRBJ2-1; D not certain. Germline CDR1 and CDR2: SGHNT and YYREEE (reference sequence). The CDR3 spans 14 residues. Trimming left V 9 bases short and J 0 bases short, with 13 bases between. Written as DNA, the CDR3 is TGTGCCACCTCAGTTGGTGACTCCTACAATGAGCAGTTCTTC. Translated, it gives CATSVGDSYNEQFF.

V and J are TRBV5-1 and TRBJ2-5, with a possible D match to TRBD2 (6 bases). The V gene lost 0 bases and the J gene lost 3 bases, with 9 bases spanning the gap. The CDR3 has 14 amino acids. The germline CDR1 and CDR2 sequences are SGHRS and YFSETQ. The DNA of the CDR3 is TGCGCCAGCAGCTTGGGCGCGGGAAAAGAGACCCAGTACTTC. This encodes CASSLGAGKETQYF.

The count of this clone is one. The chain carries TRBV7-8 and TRBJ2-7; 9 bases match TRBD2. Germline CDR1 reads SGHVS; CDR2 reads FQNEAQ. The CDR3 length is 18 residues. Trimming at V came to 4 bases and at J to 2 bases, leaving 15 bases not matched to a gene. The CDR3 spells CASSSRGGTSGGAYEQYF. The CDR3 DNA follows: TGTGCCAGCAGCTCGCGGGGGGGAACTAGCGGCGGGGCCTACGAGCAGTACTTC.

This clone has a count of ten or more. This sequence joins TRBV19 and TRBJ2-3; possibly TRBD2 for D (7 bases). Germline-derived CDR1 and CDR2 are LNHDA and SQIVND (reference sequence). The CDR3 spans 17 residues. V was pared by 3 bases and J by 3 bases, with 19 bases between. The CDR3 loop reads CASSILAGARGTDTQYF. The CDR3 coding sequence is TGTGCCAGTAGTATTCTGGCGGGGGCCCGGGGGACAGATACGCAGTATTTT.

This chain uses TRBV2 with TRBJ2-7; TRBD2 might be the D (6 bases). V gave up 6 bases and J gave up 2 bases, with 11 bases separating them. The CDR3 spans 13 residues. Germline V CDR1 and CDR2: SNHLY, FYNNEI. CDR3 nucleotide sequence: TGTGCCAGCAGCCTTGGGGGGACCTACGAGCAGTACTTC. It is translated as CASSLGGTYEQYF.

This rearrangement joins TRBV9 to TRBJ1-2; D remains unclear. In germline, CDR1 is SGDLS, CDR2 YYNGEE. CDR3 size: 15 residues. V was shortened by 4 bases and J by 4 bases, with 17 bases between the two germline ends. CDR3 residues: CASSPSTPRGYGYTF. DNA of the CDR3: TGTGCCAGCAGCCCTAGTACTCCTCGGGGCTATGGCTACACCTTC. Full variable domain (rest looked up from reference TRBV9 and TRBJ1-2): DSGVTQTPKHLITATGQRVTLRCSPRSGDLSVYWYQQSLDQGLQFLIQYYNGEERAKGNILERFSAQQFPDLHSELNLSSLELGDSALYFCASSPSTPRGYGYTFGSGTRLTVV.

Written as DNA, the CDR3 is TGTGCCACCAGCCGCCCCCTCGGTGGCGGGGCCCCAGATACGCAGTATTTT. Translation gives CATSRPLGGGAPDTQYF. The V and J genes are TRBV15 and TRBJ2-3; possibly TRBD2 for D (6 bases). The CDR3 has 17 amino acids. V was shortened by 5 bases and J by 4 bases, with 22 bases between the two germline ends. Germline V CDR1 and CDR2: LNHNV, YYDKDF (reference sequence).

The chain employs TRBV15 and TRBJ2-5; a weak D match, TRBD1 (6 bases). V lost 1 base and J lost 1, with 10 bases in between. Germline V CDR1 and CDR2: LNHNV, YYDKDF (reference sequence). This CDR3 contains 15 residues. The CDR3 coding sequence is TGTGCCACCAGCAGAGGGGGGCAGCCCCAAGAGACCCAGTACTTC. Protein product: CATSRGGQPQETQYF.

J is TRBJ1-6 and V is TRBV11-2, with TRBD1 as a possible D gene (5 bases). V lost 8 bases to trimming and J lost 10 bases, with 18 bases between them. This CDR3 contains 14 residues. Germline lookup yields CDR1 SGHAT and CDR2 FQNNGV. Here the CDR3 reads CASRQGGVGSPLHF. The CDR3 nucleotides read TGTGCCAGCCGCCAGGGCGGGGTTGGATCACCCCTCCACTTT. Based on the CDR3 plus reference TRBV11-2 and TRBJ1-6, the full variable domain is EAGVAQSPRYKIIEKRQSVAFWCNPISGHATLYWYQQILGQGPKLLIQFQNNGVVDDSQLPKDRFSAERLKGVDSTLKIQPAKLEDSAVYLCASRQGGVGSPLHFGNGTRLTVT.

The V gene is TRBV28, the J gene TRBJ2-5, with D perhaps TRBD1 (7 bases). The DNA end is a closer match to TRBJ2-7, so the J assignment may be wrong. This CDR3 spans 15 amino acids. CDR1 is MDHEN and CDR2 is SYDVKM in the germline V gene. CDR3 sequence: CASSHRQGLGYEQYF. The CDR3 bases are TGTGCCAGCAGTCATAGACAGGGACTTGGCTACGAGCAGTACTTC.

This chain links TRBV10-3 with TRBJ2-2; 16 bases fit TRBD2. Per the germline V gene, CDR1 is ENHRY and CDR2 is SYGVKD. This CDR3 comprises 18 residues. V lost 6 bases to trimming and J lost 2 bases; unmatched junction nucleotides: 6. The CDR3 coding sequence is TGTGCCATCAGCCCGGGACTAGCGGGAGGGATCAACACCGGGGAGCTGTTTTTT. It encodes CAISPGLAGGINTGELFF.

The chain links TRBV2 to TRBJ2-5; TRBD2 matches at 9 bases. TRBJ2-7 matches the DNA end more closely, so the J call is doubtful. Germline V gives CDR1 SNHLY, CDR2 FYNNEI. This CDR3 is built from 13 residues. The CDR3 region is CASSGGRAYEQYF. Written as DNA, the CDR3 is TGTGCCAGCAGTGGCGGGAGGGCCTACGAGCAGTACTTC.

The chain links TRBV7-2 to TRBJ2-7; D remains ambiguous. From germline, CDR1 is SGHTA and CDR2 FQGNSA. There are 13 residues in the CDR3. The germline V and J ends were trimmed by 7 bases and 0 bases, with 10 bases remaining between them. This CDR3 is CASTSRSSYEQYF. CDR3 coding DNA: TGTGCCAGCACCTCTCGGAGCTCCTACGAGCAGTACTTC. Based on the CDR3 plus reference TRBV7-2 and TRBJ2-7, the full variable domain is GAGVSQSPSNKVTEKGKDVELRCDPISGHTALYWYRQSLGQGLEFLIYFQGNSAPDKSGLPSDRFSAERTGGSVSTLTIQRTQQEDSAVYLCASTSRSSYEQYFGPGTRLTVT.

CDR3 protein: CASSPETYNEQFF. Here the CDR3 DNA reads TGTGCCAGCAGCCCGGAGACTTACAATGAGCAGTTCTTC. The chain couples TRBV28 to TRBJ2-1; D call uncertain. Trimming pared 6 bases from V and 4 bases from J, leaving 10 bases between. This CDR3 contains 13 residues. The germline V gene encodes CDR1 MDHEN and CDR2 SYDVKM.

This CDR3 reads CAWSLGHGAPLHF. Here the CDR3 DNA reads TGTGCCTGGAGTTTAGGGCACGGGGCACCCCTCCACTTT. The V call is TRBV30, the J call TRBJ1-6; D remains ambiguous. Trimming took 2 bases from V and 11 from J, leaving 13 bases between them. Germline loops: CDR1 GTSNPN, CDR2 SVGIG (reference sequence). This CDR3 is built from 13 residues.

This clone occurred a few times. V gene TRBV27 combines with J gene TRBJ1-6; TRBD1 agrees at 8 bases. J was trimmed by 3 bases and V by 4 bases; bases with no gene match: 8. Germline CDR1 MNHEY, CDR2 SMNVEV (reference sequence). The CDR3 has 17 residues. The CDR3 loop reads CASSSTGDSYYNSPLHF. The CDR3 DNA reads TGTGCCAGCAGTTCGACAGGGGACTCCTACTATAATTCACCCCTCCACTTT.

The chain carries TRBV6-5 and TRBJ2-1, with 7 nucleotides matching TRBD1. This CDR3 comprises 13 residues. Trimming at V came to 2 bases and at J to 9 bases, leaving 4 bases not matched to a gene. Germline lookup yields CDR1 MNHEY and CDR2 SVGAGI. The CDR3 loop is CASSYAEGAEQFF. The CDR3 coding sequence is TGTGCCAGCAGTTACGCCGAGGGGGCTGAGCAGTTCTTC.

This chain connects TRBV5-1 to TRBJ2-7, with a tentative D call TRBD1 (5 bases). Trimming took 4 bases from V and 4 from J, leaving 12 bases between them. The germline gives CDR1 SGHRS, CDR2 YFSETQ. The CDR3 contains 13 residues. The CDR3 loop reads CASSGAGQYEQYF. CDR3 nucleotides: TGCGCCAGCAGCGGGGCAGGGCAGTACGAGCAGTACTTC.

The chain has TRBV9 and TRBJ1-6; TRBD1 matches 9 bases. Per the germline V gene, CDR1 is SGDLS and CDR2 is YYNGEE. With V trimmed by 3 bases and J by 8 bases, 6 bases remained unmatched. The CDR3 has 15 amino acids. CDR3 sequence: CASSGGDREDSPLHF. CDR3 DNA sequence: TGTGCCAGCAGCGGGGGGGACAGGGAGGATTCACCCCTCCACTTT. The entire variable domain, with the rest obtained from reference TRBV9 and TRBJ1-6, is as follows: DSGVTQTPKHLITATGQRVTLRCSPRSGDLSVYWYQQSLDQGLQFLIQYYNGEERAKGNILERFSAQQFPDLHSELNLSSLELGDSALYFCASSGGDREDSPLHFGNGTRLTVT.

This clone was counted a few times. The rearrangement uses TRBV19 and TRBJ1-2, with D possibly matching TRBD1 (6 bases). The V and J ends lost 2 bases and 3 bases respectively, with 7 bases between them. The CDR3 contains 13 residues. Germline V gene data show CDR1 as LNHDA and CDR2 as SQIVND (reference sequence). This CDR3 is CASSIYRDYGYTF. CDR3 in DNA: TGTGCCAGTAGTATATACAGGGACTATGGCTACACCTTC. Together with reference TRBV19 and TRBJ1-2, the CDR3 gives the full variable domain: DGGITQSPKYLFRKEGQNVTLSCEQNLNHDAMYWYRQDPGQGLRLIYYSQIVNDFQKGDIAEGYSVSREKKESFPLTVTSAQKNPTAFYLCASSIYRDYGYTFGSGTRLTVV.

About this clone itself: Since the CDR3 does not end with the conserved phenylalanine or tryptophan, this likely comes from a read error. Because the CDR3's place on the DNA is in doubt, the DNA is left out and the CDR3 is given as listed by TCRdb. The CDR3 reads CASSTAETGIAL. V and J are TRBV19 and TRBJ2-4; TRBD2 is taken as the D call from the table, unchecked against the DNA. A total of 12 residues make up the CDR3, ends included. Germline assignment: CDR1 LNHDA and CDR2 SQIVND (reference sequence).

This rearrangement joins TRBV9 to TRBJ1-2; 8 bases map to TRBD1. The V segment lost 4 bases and the J segment 2 bases; nucleotides outside the gene matches: 19. Germline CDR1 reads SGDLS; CDR2 reads YYNGEE. The CDR3 is 19 residues long. CDR3 loop: CASSIGGRGDRNANYGYTF. The CDR3 DNA follows: TGTGCCAGCAGCATAGGAGGTAGGGGGGACAGGAATGCAAACTATGGCTACACCTTC.

The chain carries TRBV5-3 and TRBJ2-7; maybe TRBD2 (6 bases). TRBV5-3 is treated as an ORF (open reading frame) with a function not yet certain. V was trimmed by 3 bases and J by 2 bases, leaving 21 bases between them. CDR3 size: 17 residues. The CDR3 coding sequence is TGTGCCAGAAGCTGCAAGGAGGGCAGGCCCGCTACCTACGAGCAGTACTTC. Amino acid sequence: CARSCKEGRPATYEQYF.

V usage is TRBV6-5 and J usage is TRBJ2-5, with a tentative D call TRBD2 (7 bases). The DNA end is more similar to TRBJ2-7, so the J call may be wrong. Germline CDR1 MNHEY, CDR2 SVGAGI. The CDR3 length is 15 residues. CDR3 sequence: CASSVHGGQSYEQYF. The CDR3 region has the DNA TGTGCCAGCAGTGTACACGGGGGGCAATCCTACGAGCAGTACTTC.

This clone was counted between two and nine times. The chain carries TRBV27 and TRBJ2-6, with D possibly being TRBD1 (6 bases). V was clipped by 4 bases and J by 0 bases, with 19 bases between them. The germline CDR1 and CDR2 sequences are MNHEY and SMNVEV (reference sequence). The CDR3 sequence is 19 residues long. CDR3: CASSSPRTGPSSGANVLTF. The CDR3 DNA reads as TGTGCCAGCAGTTCCCCACGTACAGGGCCAAGCTCTGGGGCCAACGTCCTGACTTTC.